This T cell receptor (beta chain) was recorded in a study of T cells in Graves' hyperthyroidism and ophthalmopathy. Points from the study as a whole: The model forecast ophthalmopathy, anticipating it by a median roughly 6.3 months before onset.

Regions amplified from RNA transcripts were the TCR beta CDR3 regions. A set of HTBI primers served as the primers for a first-round RT-PCR of the TCR CDR3. Each CDR3 protein gets one entry after TCRdb re-called the multiplex PCR reads with MiXCR. The sample shows about 640,000 distinct CDR3 sequences, roughly 15% of them seen only once. This clonotype was counted between two and nine times. Its matching antigen is unknown. The germline gives CDR1 MNHEY, CDR2 SMNVEV (reference sequence). V lost 2 bases to trimming and J lost 0 bases; unmatched junction nucleotides: 5. The CDR3 has 17 residues. Sample: blood. This clonotype was obtained from a woman aged 50 to 65 with Graves' ophthalmopathy. The chain combines TRBV27 with TRBJ2-1, with TRBD2 matching 9 bases. CDR3 residues: CASSLSWREGSYNEQFF. In DNA, the CDR3 is TGTGCCAGCAGTTTAAGTTGGCGGGAGGGCTCCTACAATGAGCAGTTCTTC.